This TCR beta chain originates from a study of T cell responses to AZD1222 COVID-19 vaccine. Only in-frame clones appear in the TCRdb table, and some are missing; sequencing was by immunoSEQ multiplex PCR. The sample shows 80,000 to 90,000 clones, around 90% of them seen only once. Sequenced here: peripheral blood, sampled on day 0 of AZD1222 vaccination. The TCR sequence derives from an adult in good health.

This chain's CDR3 is CASSLYHGEAFF. Written as DNA, the CDR3 is TGTGCCAGCAGTTTATATCATGGTGAAGCTTTCTTT. V usage is TRBV28 and J usage is TRBJ1-1; the D is unclear. Deletions cut 1 base from V and 7 bases from J, with 7 bases between. The germline V gene encodes CDR1 MDHEN and CDR2 SYDVKM. The CDR3 runs 12 residues.